The entry below describes one T cell receptor (beta chain). Its specificity is not known. This sample is part of a study of T cell responses to AZD1222 COVID-19 vaccine. Study-level results: Clonal diversity was possibly underestimated, and the donors were mostly white British, with more females. Baseline seropositivity characterized only a handful of AZD1222 recipients.

Clones were read by immunoSEQ multiplex PCR, and TCRdb kept only the in-frame ones, dropping some. This sample contains about 140,000 clones. This CDR3 has 15 amino acids. Trimming left V 2 bases short and J 4 bases short, with 14 bases between. Germline V CDR1 and CDR2: MDHEN, SYDVKM. This chain joins TRBV28 and TRBJ1-1, with D possibly matching TRBD1 (5 bases). This sequence was found in an adult in good health. The sample taken for sequencing was peripheral blood. The CDR3 is CASSLPGTRSTEAFF. CDR3 coding DNA: TGTGCCAGCAGTTTACCTGGGACGAGGAGCACTGAAGCTTTCTTT.